This T cell receptor (beta chain) emerged from a study of OX40 agonist ivuxolimab in advanced cancers. Study in general: Patients in dose escalation had liver, melanoma, kidney or head and neck cancers.

CDR3 length equals 16 residues. V shed 2 bases and J 4 bases; nucleotides not matched to a gene: 7. Germline loops: CDR1 SGDLS, CDR2 YYNGEE. Worth noting for this clone: Antigen specificity is unknown. Other DNA sequences in this sample translate to the same CDR3.

Study-level results: Nonresponders, in some cases, also had low normalized T-cell clonal expansion.

TCRdb's table, derived via immunoSEQ multiplex PCR, lists solely in-frame clones and lacks some. In the table there are 35,000 to 40,000 clones, around 92% of which are singletons. This clonotype was sampled from an adult with an advanced solid tumor such as melanoma, head and neck, liver or kidney cancer. This specimen consisted of CD4+ or CD8+ T cells sorted from blood, obtained in a trial of the OX40 agonist ivuxolimab. The chain has TRBV9 and TRBJ2-1; 9 bases agree with TRBD2. In DNA, the CDR3 is TGTGCCAGCAGCGTTGGGGCTAGCGGGGTTTACAATGAGCAGTTCTTC. Translation: CASSVGASGVYNEQFF.